The sequence of this T cell receptor (beta chain) was determined in a study of ipilimumab plus nivolumab after autologous stem cell transplantation. Study-wide results and caveats: Per the authors, repertoire, Treg and microbiota data justify further study.

For this clone: Its cognate antigen is unknown.

Ipilimumab, 1 mg/kg, started 14 to 28 days after autologous transplant. Data came from immunoSEQ multiplex PCR; TCRdb stores just in-frame clones and leaves some out. The top ten hold around 10% of the sample, which has 3,100 or so clones, around four fifths seen once. The CDR3 runs to 14 residues. The V gene's germline CDR1 is SGDLS and CDR2 YYNGEE. The V end was cut by 1 base, the J end by 2 bases, with 6 bases between. The TCR was taken from a male donor with multiple myeloma. The source material was PBMCs, sampled in a trial of ipilimumab plus nivolumab as post-transplant consolidation. The genes are TRBV9 and TRBJ1-4, with D hard to call. CDR3 bases: TGTGCCAGCAGCGTACAGTCTACTAATGAAAAACTGTTTTTT. Encoded protein: CASSVQSTNEKLFF.